This TCR beta chain was found in a study of technical replicates of blood from a few donors. Profiling relied on immunoSEQ multiplex PCR, and the TCRdb table lists in-frame clones only, not all of them. The data contain about 62,000 clones, 87% of them singletons. This CDR3 region has 16 residues. The trim removed 7 bases at V and 2 bases at J, leaving 11 bases unmatched. The germline V gene encodes CDR1 SEHNR and CDR2 FQNEAQ (reference sequence). Sequencing used PBMCs. The chain has TRBV7-9 and TRBJ2-1; 7 nucleotides agree with TRBD2. This receptor was taken from a human donor in good health. Some clones in this sample may be carry-over from other donors' samples. CDR3 coding DNA: TGTGCCAGCACCGACTTTCTCGGGGGGACCTACAATGAGCAGTTCTTC. The encoded protein is CASTDFLGGTYNEQFF.